The 19 T cell receptor beta chains listed next were all sequenced from one sample in a study of cytomegalovirus exposure and HLA in healthy donors. This table comes from immunoSEQ multiplex PCR, and its TCRdb copy is limited to in-frame clones, with some not included. The table has around 300,000 clones, more than 75% seen once; the top ten hold approximately 0.88%. The material sequenced was PBMCs. The receptor set was obtained from a woman aged 18-29 years in good health and CMV-seronegative.

The J gene is TRBJ1-1, the V gene TRBV27, with D perhaps matching TRBD1 (5 bases). V was clipped by 6 bases and J by 7 bases, with 12 bases between them. Germline V gene lookup returns CDR1 MNHEY and CDR2 SMNVEV (reference sequence). The CDR3 runs to 12 residues. Here the CDR3 DNA reads TGTGCCAGCAGCGCCTGGGGCAGTGAAGCTTTCTTT. Amino acids: CASSAWGSEAFF.

This chain uses TRBV4-3 with TRBJ2-2; possibly TRBD2 for D (5 bases). V lost 3 bases and J 8 bases, leaving 19 bases between the germline ends. CDR1 and CDR2 from the germline V gene are LGHNA and YSLEER. The CDR3 is 16 residues long. CDR3 bases: TGCGCCAGCAGCCAGACTAACCGGGCCTCTGGGGGGGAGCTGTTTTTT. Translated, it gives CASSQTNRASGGELFF.

This chain connects TRBV10-3 to TRBJ2-1; tentative D call: TRBD1 (5 bases). The germline V gene has CDR1 ENHRY and CDR2 SYGVKD. V was shortened by 6 bases and J by 6 bases, with 15 bases between the two germline ends. There are 14 residues in the CDR3. DNA for the CDR3: TGTGCCATCAGCGTACTTCTGGGGCCCAATGAGCAGTTCTTC. Translation gives CAISVLLGPNEQFF.

This sequence joins TRBV6-1 and TRBJ1-4; the D gene is possibly TRBD1 (5 bases). Germline assignment: CDR1 MNHNS and CDR2 SASEGT. V lost 8 bases and J lost 6, with 13 bases in between. This CDR3 comprises 13 residues. CDR3 in amino acids: CASVVAGHEKLFF. For the CDR3, the DNA is TGTGCCAGCGTTGTGGCAGGGCATGAAAAACTGTTTTTT.

The rearrangement uses TRBV30 and TRBJ2-7; D might be TRBD1 (6 bases). This CDR3 comprises 13 residues. Per the germline V gene, CDR1 is GTSNPN and CDR2 is SVGIG (reference sequence). With 2 bases removed from V and 12 bases from J, the gap between germline ends came to 20 bases. The CDR3 is CAWSPPPSQGLYF. CDR3 sequence (DNA): TGTGCCTGGAGTCCTCCCCCCTCACAGGGTCTGTACTTC.

Written as DNA, the CDR3 is TGTGCCAGCAGCTTATTTTCTGAGCAGTACTTC. It translates to CASSLFSEQYF. This chain joins TRBV7-9 and TRBJ2-7, with D unresolved. In germline, CDR1 is SEHNR, CDR2 FQNEAQ (reference sequence). V was pared by 2 bases and J by 7 bases, with 6 bases between. This CDR3 comprises 11 residues.

The chain has TRBV27 and TRBJ2-1; 9 nucleotides match TRBD2. The CDR3 runs to 17 residues. With 5 bases clipped from V and 0 bases from J, the junction kept 8 bases outside the gene matches. CDR1 MNHEY and CDR2 SMNVEV come from the germline V gene (reference sequence). The CDR3 DNA reads TGTGCCAGCAGTCGATCTCTAGCGGGGAGCTCCTACAATGAGCAGTTCTTC. Its protein is CASSRSLAGSSYNEQFF.

V and J are TRBV11-2 and TRBJ2-7; D unclear. V dropped 0 bases and J dropped 0 bases, with 9 bases sitting between them. Germline CDR1 reads SGHAT; CDR2 reads FQNNGV. CDR3 length: 15 amino acids. The CDR3 bases are TGTGCCAGCAGCTTAGATCCAGTTAACTCCTACGAGCAGTACTTC. Translation: CASSLDPVNSYEQYF.

The table lists this clone with a count of one. V gene TRBV13 combines with J gene TRBJ2-5; D possibly corresponds to TRBD1 (5 bases). This CDR3 spans 15 amino acids. Trimming pared 5 bases from V and 2 bases from J, leaving 15 bases between. Germline CDR1 PRHDT, CDR2 FYEKMQ (reference sequence). The CDR3 loop reads CASSRRVELQETQYF. CDR3 bases: TGTGCCAGCAGCCGCAGGGTGGAGCTTCAAGAGACCCAGTACTTC. Using reference TRBV13 and TRBJ2-5 for the parts outside the CDR3, the full variable domain is AAGVIQSPRHLIKEKRETATLKCYPIPRHDTVYWYQQGPGQDPQFLISFYEKMQSDKGSIPDRFSAQQFSDYHSELNMSSLELGDSALYFCASSRRVELQETQYFGPGTRLLVL.

This clone was found once. The chain has TRBV28 and TRBJ1-1; perhaps TRBD1 as D (6 bases). CDR3 size: 12 residues. The V end lost 6 bases, the J end lost 11 bases, and 16 bases lay between the germline ends. Germline V gene sequence: CDR1 MDHEN, CDR2 SYDVKM. CDR3 in amino acids: CASSGGGRGAFF. Written as DNA, the CDR3 is TGTGCCAGCAGCGGGGGGGGGCGCGGGGCTTTCTTT.

The rearrangement links TRBV10-2 to TRBJ1-2, with 8 bases aligning to TRBD1. V was pared by 0 bases and J by 3 bases, with 0 bases of the junction left unmatched. This CDR3 is 14 amino acids long. Germline CDR1 and CDR2: WSHSY and SAAADI. As DNA, the CDR3 is TGCGCCAGCAGTGAGTCGACAGGGGACTATGGCTACACCTTC. As protein: CASSESTGDYGYTF.

The chain is built from TRBV29-1 and TRBJ2-2; D perhaps matches TRBD1 (6 bases). The germline V and J ends were trimmed by 4 bases and 1 base, with 16 bases remaining between them. Germline loops: CDR1 SQVTM, CDR2 ANQGSEA. CDR3 size: 16 residues. The CDR3 protein is CSVGSLPGQNTGELFF. The CDR3 coding sequence is TGCAGCGTTGGGTCCCTACCGGGACAGAACACCGGGGAGCTGTTTTTT.

The chain recombines TRBV5-4 with TRBJ2-7; 8 bases match TRBD1. The germline gives CDR1 SGHNT, CDR2 YYREEE (reference sequence). This CDR3 is 15 amino acids long. V lost 0 bases, J lost 6 bases, and 8 bases stayed unmatched. The CDR3 coding sequence is TGTGCCAGCAGCTTGGAGGTAGGACAGGGCGGCGAGCAGTACTTC. Residues: CASSLEVGQGGEQYF.

This chain links TRBV4-1 with TRBJ2-1; 9 bases agree with TRBD2. The CDR3 sequence is 15 residues long. Germline V gene sequence: CDR1 MGHRA, CDR2 YSYEKL. Germline trimming cut 6 bases from V and 8 bases from J; bases unmatched to any gene: 11. CDR3 sequence reads: CASSLSGRWPDEQFF. The CDR3 DNA reads TGCGCCAGCAGTTTAAGCGGGAGGTGGCCCGATGAGCAGTTCTTC.

The chain employs TRBV19 and TRBJ1-1; possibly TRBD1 for D (6 bases). CDR1 is LNHDA, CDR2 SQIVND, per germline (reference sequence). The V end lost 7 bases, the J end lost 0 bases, and 18 bases lay between the germline ends. The CDR3 runs 16 residues. CDR3 in amino acids: CASTFSPGTLNTEAFF. The CDR3 DNA sequence: TGTGCCAGTACCTTCAGTCCCGGGACACTGAACACTGAAGCTTTCTTT.

The chain combines TRBV7-6 with TRBJ2-1, with TRBD1 as a possible D gene (5 bases). V was pared by 3 bases and J by 2 bases, with 17 bases between. Germline V lookup: CDR1 SGHVS, CDR2 FNYEAQ. The CDR3 is 17 residues long. The CDR3 sequence: CASSLGREADTYNEQFF. The CDR3 DNA sequence: TGTGCCAGCAGCTTGGGGCGTGAGGCGGATACCTACAATGAGCAGTTCTTC.

The chain combines TRBV6-1 with TRBJ2-7; D is undetermined. V lost 3 bases and J 7 bases, leaving 7 bases between the germline ends. This CDR3 has 11 residues. CDR1 and CDR2 from the germline V gene are MNHNS and SASEGT. The CDR3 DNA reads as TGTGCCAGCAGTGAGATCGGGGAGCAGTACTTC. It translates to CASSEIGEQYF.

The chain couples TRBV18 to TRBJ1-4, with a possible D match to TRBD1 (5 bases). Trimming took 1 base from V and 4 from J, leaving 7 bases between them. CDR3 size: 14 residues. In germline, CDR1 is KGHSH, CDR2 LQKENI. The CDR3 here is CASSPQQVNEKLFF. CDR3 sequence (DNA): TGTGCCAGCTCACCACAACAGGTTAATGAAAAACTGTTTTTT.

This chain connects TRBV4-3 to TRBJ1-2, with no clear D. This CDR3 comprises 13 residues. The germline V and J ends were trimmed by 0 bases and 7 bases, with 9 bases remaining between them. Germline V gene sequence: CDR1 LGHNA, CDR2 YSLEER. The CDR3 reads CASSQDRVGGYTF. The DNA of the CDR3 is TGCGCCAGCAGCCAAGATCGCGTTGGTGGCTACACCTTC.